This entry concerns a single T cell receptor (beta chain). Its cognate antigen is unknown. The PCR was carried out with 60 Vbeta primers and 13 Jbeta primers. Sequenced by immunoSEQ multiplex PCR; TCRdb stores in-frame clones only, minus some. The sample holds 60,000 to 70,000 clones, over 70% seen once. The V and J ends lost 2 bases and 1 base respectively, with 5 bases between them. The CDR3 is made up of 13 amino acids. Germline V gives CDR1 SEHNR, CDR2 FQNEAQ (reference sequence). The study sampled nominally healthy donors, though unrecorded immune exposures were likely. The record originates from a study of cytomegalovirus exposure and HLA in healthy donors. Whole-study results and caveats: Researchers had no immune exposure information except CMV serostatus available.

The sequenced sample was PBMCs. The TCR was taken from a man between 60 and 70 years old in good health and CMV-seropositive. The chain joins TRBV7-9 to TRBJ1-2; D remains unclear. The CDR3: CASSLHSNYGYTF. The CDR3 nucleotides are TGTGCCAGCAGCTTACACAGTAACTATGGCTACACCTTC.